Reported below is one T cell receptor beta chain. It has no known antigen specificity. No much larger clone exists at a distance of one base, and base qualities are not known. V sheds 5 bases and J sheds 2 bases, leaving 8 bases between their ends. For CDR1 and CDR2, the germline V gene (reference sequence) lists SEHNR and FQNEAQ. From its cysteine to its phenylalanine, the CDR3 spans 13 amino acids. Only CDR3 DNA remains: 39 bases, in frame from the first base. The sample comes from a study of identical twins (dated by TCRdb to about 2016). Notes on the research overall: TCR alpha and beta repertoires from monozygotic twins, unrelated adults of various ages and cord blood were deep-sequenced to test whether fetal clonotypes persist. To rule out contamination, the twin experiments were replicated at different times with different library preparation protocols.

General findings and caveats noted by the study authors: Fewer insertions were carried by abundant cord blood beta clonotypes, a similar but weaker trend appeared in young adult naive repertoires, and no such trend appeared in memory repertoires. Zero-insertion analyses could be partly confounded by invariant T cells such as MAIT and iNKT, though diverse VJ usage argued against such confounding for most clonotypes. Compared with coincidental sharing between unrelated individuals, out-of-frame TCR alpha sequences shared between twins had an excess of sequences with low generation probability. Because the same donors could not be followed over many years, the conclusions relied on cross-sectional statistical analysis. In beta out-of-frame sequences, excess twin sharing was weaker, because having fewer shared sequences lowered the signal-to-noise ratio. Recombination models systematically underestimated out-of-frame TCR alpha sharing in monozygotic twins but agreed with sharing between unrelated individuals.

All donors were healthy Caucasians. The twin cohort consisted of three pairs of female monozygotic twins, all aged 18 to 29 years. Positive isolation kits from Invitrogen were used to isolate CD4+ and CD8+ T cell populations. Library preparation employed 5' RACE. Sequencing used an Illumina HiSeq 2000. A universal primer binding site was added through template switching, and the final cDNA carried a unique molecular identifier so that TCR cDNA molecules could be counted accurately. First-strand cDNA for TCR alpha and beta chains was synthesized from specific primers in the conserved constant-segment region. To control for contamination, each cDNA library was double barcoded with a SMART-Mk sample barcode plus Illumina barcodes. TruSeq adapter sequences, together with Illumina sample barcodes, were added in two successive PCR steps. TCR alpha and beta cDNA libraries were sequenced on the Illumina HiSeq platform with custom primers. The authors' pipeline ran thus. Raw reads were processed with MiGEC to extract unique molecular identifiers, and MiXCR was used to determine CDR3 positions. For each individual, recombination models were inferred using an EM algorithm with the repgenHMM and IGoR tools. Shared clonotypes were analyzed with the tcR package in R, and sharing was normalized by the product of cloneset sizes. To study raw recombination free of thymic and clonal selection effects, out-of-frame nonproductive sequences were analyzed. The raw public data were reprocessed by TCRdb itself: fastp quality trimming at Q25, MiXCR clonotype calling, in-frame beta chains only. A single entry per CDR3 protein holds the most common genes and DNA from its merged rows. Here the V and J calls rest on TCRdb's processing, not on the authors' analysis. The sample has roughly 230,000 distinct CDR3 sequences on record, approximately 8.3% of them singletons. The ten top clones hold 2.5% to 3.5% of the sample.

These data are also associated with another study on yellow fever vaccine responses in identical twins. Looking at the second paper: According to the authors, in identical twins the way T cells responded to vaccination appeared partly convergent and partly personalized. In the study, vaccine-responding T cell clones were precisely tracked in identical twins.

Sequenced input: CD8+ T cells sorted from blood. The chain joins TRBV7-9 to TRBJ2-3; TRBD2 is possibly the D segment (5 matching bases). The source of this sequence is a woman younger than 35 in good health. CDR3 protein: CASSQRDTDTQYF. The base sequence is TGTGCCAGCAGCCAACGGGACACAGATACGCAGTATTTT.